This T cell receptor beta chain was captured in a study of blood T cell repertoires in COVID-19. On the study more broadly: From the United States, Italy and Spain came samples of acute and convalescent COVID-19. T cells, B-cell-depleted T cells, or PBMCs supplied cDNA or gDNA.

Losses at the gene ends were 4 bases for V and 2 bases for J; bases not matched to a gene: 7. Germline CDR1 reads MNHEY; CDR2 reads SMNVEV (reference sequence). The CDR3 runs to 15 residues. Source study methods: Estimation of nucleated cell counts was performed using reference gene primer amplification. The method was immunoSEQ multiplex PCR; TCRdb's version includes in-frame clones alone and lacks a portion of them. V, J and clone size are those of that table, while D and trimming were read from the DNA. The sample carries approximately 390,000 clones, over 75% recorded once. The source of this sequence is a woman in her sixties with COVID-19, enrolled during active disease. Input material: peripheral blood. This chain joins TRBV27 and TRBJ2-7; 8 nucleotides line up with TRBD2. The CDR3 sequence is CASSSTSAGAYEQYF. CDR3 DNA sequence: TGTGCCAGCAGTTCTACCTCAGCGGGGGCCTACGAGCAGTACTTC.